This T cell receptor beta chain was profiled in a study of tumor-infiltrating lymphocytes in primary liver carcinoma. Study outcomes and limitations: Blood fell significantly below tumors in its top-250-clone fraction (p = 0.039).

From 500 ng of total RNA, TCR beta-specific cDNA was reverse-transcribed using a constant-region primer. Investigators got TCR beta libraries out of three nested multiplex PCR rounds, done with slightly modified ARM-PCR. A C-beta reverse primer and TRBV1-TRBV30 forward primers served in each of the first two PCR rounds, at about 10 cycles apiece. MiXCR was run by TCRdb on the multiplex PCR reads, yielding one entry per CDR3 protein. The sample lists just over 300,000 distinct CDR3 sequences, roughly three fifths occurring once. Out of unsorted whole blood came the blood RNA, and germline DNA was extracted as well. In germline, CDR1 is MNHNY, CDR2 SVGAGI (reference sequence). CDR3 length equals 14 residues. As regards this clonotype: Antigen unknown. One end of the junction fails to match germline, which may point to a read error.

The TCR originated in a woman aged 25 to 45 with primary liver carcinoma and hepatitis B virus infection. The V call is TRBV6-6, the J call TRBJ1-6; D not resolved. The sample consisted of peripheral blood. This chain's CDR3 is CSSSYGQNNSPLHF. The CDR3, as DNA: TGTTCCAGCAGTTACGGGCAGAATAATTCACCCCTCCACTTT.